These 24 T cell receptor beta chains originate from one sample sequenced in a study of early T cells in non-severe SARS-CoV-2 infection. TCRdb fed the 5' RACE reads into MiXCR, producing one record per CDR3 protein. The table includes under 85,000 distinct CDR3 sequences, roughly 13% detected once. The sample comprised whole blood. The receptors were sampled from an adult who was a healthcare worker with PCR-confirmed SARS-CoV-2 infection or an uninfected control (not recorded which).

Points on this clonotype: The CDR3 carries no conserved terminal phenylalanine or tryptophan, so it likely arises from a read error. The limits of the CDR3 on the DNA are not certain, so only TCRdb's listed CDR3 is given. V is TRBV3-1 and J is TRBJ2-5; the table's TRBD2 call for D was not verified on the DNA. Germline V gene sequence: CDR1 LGHDT, CDR2 YNNKEL (reference sequence). 11 amino acids form the CDR3, both terminal residues included. The CDR3 loop reads CASSLSGLVYV.

The chain couples TRBV5-6 to TRBJ1-2, with D perhaps matching TRBD1 (5 bases). Trimming left V 4 bases short and J 3 bases short, with 13 bases between. The length of the CDR3 is 14 residues. Germline CDR1 and CDR2: SGHDT and YYEEEE. The CDR3 protein is CASSALGEDYGYTF. The CDR3 bases are TGTGCCAGCAGCGCACTAGGGGAGGACTATGGCTACACCTTC.

This clonotype was counted a few times. The gene calls are TRBV11-2 and TRBJ2-7; unclear D gene. V was clipped by 7 bases and J by 6 bases, with 22 bases between them. CDR3 length equals 15 residues. CDR1 is SGHAT and CDR2 is FQNNGV in the germline V gene. The CDR3, as DNA: TGTGCCAGCAAAGCGCTTCTCCGGGTTGGTGGCGAGCAGTACTTC. It is translated as CASKALLRVGGEQYF.

This clonotype was recorded many times. Sequence at one end of the junction differs from germline and may be a read error. The chain employs TRBV7-7 and TRBJ2-3; D unclear. The germline V gene encodes CDR1 SSHAT and CDR2 FNYEAQ (reference sequence). The CDR3 runs to 13 residues. CDR3 bases: TGTGCTAGCAGCCCGGCCGGGACAGATACGCAGTATTTT. Protein sequence: CASSPAGTDTQYF.

As for this clonotype: A read error is possible here, since a much larger clone lies one base away. The CDR3 region is CVSSYGHNSNQPQHF. The CDR3 nucleotides are TGTGTCAGCAGTTACGGTCACAATAGCAATCAGCCCCAGCATTTT. The V call is TRBV6-2 or TRBV6-3, the J call TRBJ1-5; no clear D gene. CDR1 and CDR2 (germline): MNHEY, SVGEGT. The CDR3 totals 15 residues.

This clonotype came up many times. The chain is built from TRBV4-1 and TRBJ2-2, with 10 nucleotides matching TRBD2. The CDR3 is 18 residues long. Germline CDR1 MGHRA, CDR2 YSYEKL. The ends lost 0 bases at V and 10 bases at J; junction bases unmatched: 14. The CDR3, as DNA: TGCGCCAGCAGCCAAGATCGGGAAGGAGCGGGGGGGCGAGAGGAGCTGTTTTTT. Translating it yields CASSQDREGAGGREELFF.

This clonotype was recorded a few times. The chain recombines TRBV19 with TRBJ2-3, with a weak D call TRBD1 (7 bases). The germline gives CDR1 LNHDA, CDR2 SQIVND (reference sequence). This CDR3 contains 13 residues. V dropped 11 bases and J dropped 2 bases, with 14 bases sitting between them. The DNA of the CDR3 is TGTGCCGTCAGGAGGGGGCCCACAGATACGCAGTATTTT. This sequence encodes CAVRRGPTDTQYF.

This clonotype appeared a few times. This chain connects TRBV2 to TRBJ2-5; possible D gene TRBD2, 5 bases. The ends were cut back, 5 bases at V and 4 bases at J, with 8 bases in the middle. CDR3 size: 12 residues. Germline V gives CDR1 SNHLY, CDR2 FYNNEI. CDR3 loop: CASSRTAETQYF. DNA of the CDR3: TGTGCCAGCAGTCGGACTGCAGAGACCCAGTACTTC. Complete variable domain (other parts from reference TRBV2 and TRBJ2-5): EPEVTQTPSHQVTQMGQEVILRCVPISNHLYFYWYRQILGQKVEFLVSFYNNEISEKSEIFDDQFSVERPDGSNFTLKIRSTKLEDSAMYFCASSRTAETQYFGPGTRLLVL.

In this sample, this clonotype turned up a few times. The chain uses TRBV19 and TRBJ2-1; 8 nucleotides agree with TRBD2. This CDR3 contains 16 residues. Germline V gives CDR1 LNHDA, CDR2 SQIVND (reference sequence). Losses at the gene ends were 3 bases for V and 1 base for J; bases not matched to a gene: 5. The CDR3 here is CASSIRLASSYNEQFF. The CDR3 DNA is TGTGCCAGTAGTATCCGACTAGCGAGTTCCTACAATGAGCAGTTCTTC.

This clonotype has at least ten counts. The chain joins TRBV28 to TRBJ2-7; no clear D gene. Germline loops: CDR1 MDHEN, CDR2 SYDVKM. This CDR3 region has 13 residues. The V gene lost 4 bases and the J gene lost 6 bases, with 13 bases spanning the gap. CDR3 nucleotides: TGTGCCAGCAGTTCCCCTGGACGCGGCGAGCAGTACTTC. It yields the protein CASSSPGRGEQYF.

This clonotype has ten or more counts. The rearrangement links TRBV6-1 to TRBJ2-1; D is unclear. CDR1 and CDR2 from the germline V gene are MNHNS and SASEGT. This CDR3 has 16 residues. V lost 5 bases, J lost 0 bases, and 14 bases lay in between. The CDR3 loop is CASSSEVLSSYNEQFF. The CDR3 coding sequence is TGTGCCAGCAGTAGCGAAGTCCTTAGCTCCTACAATGAGCAGTTCTTC.

The chain recombines TRBV29-1 with TRBJ2-1; 12 bases are a match to TRBD2. The trim removed 6 bases at V and 6 bases at J, leaving 6 bases unmatched. CDR1 SQVTM and CDR2 ANQGSEA come from the germline V gene. This CDR3 comprises 14 residues. The CDR3, as DNA: TGCAGCGTAGCCGGGACTAGCGGGTCCAATGAGCAGTTCTTC. This translates into CSVAGTSGSNEQFF.

This clonotype has a handful of counts. V usage is TRBV2 and J usage is TRBJ1-5; a possible D gene is TRBD1 (5 bases). This CDR3 comprises 14 residues. Germline loops: CDR1 SNHLY, CDR2 FYNNEI. Trimming shortened V by 2 bases and J by 3 bases, and 8 bases separated the two germline ends. For the CDR3, the DNA is TGTGCCAGCAGTGAAACAGGTTCCAATCAGCCCCAGCATTTT. It translates to CASSETGSNQPQHF. Looking up the rest from reference TRBV2 and TRBJ1-5 gives the full variable domain: EPEVTQTPSHQVTQMGQEVILRCVPISNHLYFYWYRQILGQKVEFLVSFYNNEISEKSEIFDDQFSVERPDGSNFTLKIRSTKLEDSAMYFCASSETGSNQPQHFGDGTRLSIL.

The table lists this clonotype with a few counts. V usage is TRBV7-2 and J usage is TRBJ2-2; TRBD2 matches at 9 bases. The CDR3 is 15 amino acids. CDR1 is SGHTA, CDR2 FQGNSA, per germline. V gave up 6 bases and J gave up 6 bases; unmatched junction bases: 8. CDR3 region: CASRAYLAGAGELFF. As DNA, the CDR3 is TGTGCCAGCAGAGCTTATTTAGCGGGAGCCGGGGAGCTGTTTTTT.

The V call is TRBV12-3 or TRBV12-4, the J call TRBJ2-1; unclear D gene. Trimming shortened V by 2 bases and J by 6 bases, and 14 bases separated the two germline ends. The CDR3 covers 15 residues. CDR3 amino acids: CASSLSTTKSNEQFF. In nucleotides, the CDR3 is TGTGCCAGCAGTTTATCGACGACGAAGAGCAATGAGCAGTTCTTC.

The gene calls are TRBV4-1 and TRBJ1-6; D perhaps matches TRBD1 (5 bases). The germline CDR1 and CDR2 sequences are MGHRA and YSYEKL. Trimming stripped 1 base from V and 8 bases from J, with 15 bases between. This CDR3 is 16 amino acids long. For the CDR3, the DNA is TGCGCCAGCAGCCAAGTGGCAGGGAGGGACGATTCACCCCTCCACTTT. Translated: CASSQVAGRDDSPLHF.

This clonotype was counted many times. V is TRBV7-9 and J is TRBJ2-5; D is possibly TRBD2 (6 bases). This CDR3 is 14 amino acids long. The V end was cut by 3 bases, the J end by 4 bases, with 12 bases between. Per the germline V gene, CDR1 is SEHNR and CDR2 is FQNEAQ (reference sequence). The CDR3 spells CASSFRTIRETQYF. The CDR3 DNA reads as TGTGCCAGCAGCTTCAGGACTATTCGAGAGACCCAGTACTTC.

Many counts were recorded for this clonotype. This sequence joins TRBV18 and TRBJ2-1; 11 bases line up with TRBD1. Per germline, CDR1 KGHSH and CDR2 LQKENI. The CDR3 is 16 amino acids. J was trimmed by 9 bases and V by 5 bases; bases with no gene match: 12. The CDR3 bases are TGTGCCAGCTCAGTTCAACGGGACAGGGGGACGAGTGAGCAGTTCTTC. Translated, it gives CASSVQRDRGTSEQFF.

The rearrangement links TRBV5-1 to TRBJ2-1; a weak D match, TRBD2 (5 bases). Per the germline V gene, CDR1 is SGHRS and CDR2 is YFSETQ. Trimming left V 1 base short and J 6 bases short, with 11 bases between. The CDR3 extends over 14 amino acids. CDR3 DNA sequence: TGCGCCAGCAGCTTGTCGTGGGCGGGCAATGAGCAGTTCTTC. It encodes CASSLSWAGNEQFF.

This clonotype appeared a few times. This chain links TRBV24-1 with TRBJ2-1; D is unresolved. V lost 6 bases and J 4 bases, leaving 9 bases between the germline ends. The CDR3 consists of 13 residues. Germline V CDR1 and CDR2: KGHDR, SFDVKD. CDR3 protein: CATSLVGYNEQFF. The CDR3 nucleotides are TGTGCCACCAGTCTAGTGGGATACAATGAGCAGTTCTTC.

The chain joins TRBV6-5 to TRBJ1-1; 7 nucleotides align to TRBD1. The ends lost 5 bases at V and 5 bases at J; junction bases unmatched: 5. Germline V gene lookup returns CDR1 MNHEY and CDR2 SVGAGI. The CDR3 runs 13 residues. Here the CDR3 reads CASSRTGGTEAFF. In DNA, the CDR3 is TGTGCCAGCAGTAGGACAGGTGGAACTGAAGCTTTCTTT.

This clonotype was observed many times. J is TRBJ2-2 and V is TRBV24-1; D remains ambiguous. CDR3 length: 13 residues. The ends were cut back, 1 base at V and 5 bases at J, with 4 bases in the middle. Germline V gene data show CDR1 as KGHDR and CDR2 as SFDVKD. DNA for the CDR3: TGTGCCACCAGTGATTTAGAGACCGGGGAGCTGTTTTTT. As protein: CATSDLETGELFF.

Concerning this clonotype itself: A clone one base away is much larger, so this may be a read error. This chain joins TRBV9 and TRBJ2-3; D not certain. The germline CDR1 and CDR2 sequences are SGDLS and YYNGEE. The V and J ends lost 0 bases and 2 bases respectively, with 4 bases between them. The CDR3 totals 13 residues. Here the CDR3 reads CASSVDLTDTQYF. For the CDR3, the DNA is TGTGCCAGCAGCGTAGACCTCACAGATACGCAGTATTTT.

V and J are TRBV4-1 and TRBJ1-4; no definite D call. Per germline, CDR1 MGHRA and CDR2 YSYEKL. Trimming removed 3 bases at V and 8 bases at J, with 16 bases between. The CDR3 is 15 residues long. In nucleotides, the CDR3 is TGCGCCAGCAGCCAGGGTATGACGGACCGGGAAAAACTGTTTTTT. It codes for CASSQGMTDREKLFF.